This entry lists 27 T cell receptor beta chains sequenced from one sample in a study of blood T cell repertoires in COVID-19. The data were produced by immunoSEQ multiplex PCR, yet TCRdb's version contains in-frame clones alone and is incomplete. The sample shows around 70,000 clones, about 82% of them seen only once. What was sequenced was peripheral blood. The receptors here all came from a woman aged 60-75 years with acute or convalescent COVID-19.

The chain is built from TRBV5-4 and TRBJ1-1, with D perhaps matching TRBD1 (5 bases). This CDR3 region has 14 residues. The germline V gene has CDR1 SGHNT and CDR2 YYREEE (reference sequence). V was trimmed by 4 bases and J by 3 bases, leaving 13 bases between them. The CDR3 sequence: CASSPGIWDTEAFF. In nucleotides, the CDR3 is TGTGCCAGCAGCCCAGGGATTTGGGACACTGAAGCTTTCTTT.

The J gene is TRBJ1-6, the V gene TRBV5-1; possible D gene TRBD1, 6 bases. The CDR3 extends over 14 amino acids. Germline V CDR1 and CDR2: SGHRS, YFSETQ. Trimming shortened V by 0 bases and J by 7 bases, and 8 bases separated the two germline ends. CDR3 sequence reads: CASSLDRENSPLHF. The CDR3 DNA reads as TGCGCCAGCAGCTTGGACAGGGAGAATTCACCCCTCCACTTT.

The chain links TRBV18 to TRBJ1-5; the D gene is possibly TRBD1 (6 bases). Germline V gene lookup returns CDR1 KGHSH and CDR2 LQKENI. The CDR3 totals 14 residues. The V and J ends lost 2 bases and 7 bases respectively, with 12 bases between them. This CDR3 is CASSPERQGQPQHF. The CDR3 region has the DNA TGTGCCAGCTCACCAGAACGGCAGGGGCAGCCCCAGCATTTT.

The chain uses TRBV11-2 and TRBJ2-7; 9 nucleotides align to TRBD2. The V and J ends lost 5 bases and 2 bases, in that order; junction bases with no gene match: 16. The CDR3 runs to 18 residues. Germline CDR1 reads SGHAT; CDR2 reads FQNNGV. CDR3 coding DNA: TGTGCCAGCAGCGCTAACCGTCGAAAGCGGGAGGTACCCTACGAGCAGTACTTC. Translation gives CASSANRRKREVPYEQYF.

The gene calls are TRBV28 and TRBJ2-7, with 8 bases aligning to TRBD2. The CDR3 length is 14 residues. V dropped 8 bases and J dropped 1; count of bases not matched to a gene: 7. Germline V CDR1 and CDR2: MDHEN, SYDVKM. DNA for the CDR3: TGTGCCAGCCAGAGCGGGGGCTCATCCTACGAGCAGTACTTC. Translated: CASQSGGSSYEQYF.

This clone was detected a few times. The chain is built from TRBV11-2 and TRBJ2-7, with 7 bases fitting TRBD2. The CDR3 contains 14 residues. V lost 5 bases to trimming and J lost 4 bases; unmatched junction nucleotides: 8. CDR1 is SGHAT, CDR2 FQNNGV, per germline. The chain's CDR3 is CASSRPGREYEQYF. As DNA, the CDR3 is TGTGCCAGCAGCCGGCCGGGGAGGGAGTACGAGCAGTACTTC.

V is TRBV21-1 and J is TRBJ2-7; the listed D gene, TRBD1, was not tested against the DNA. TRBV21-1 is a pseudogene. The CDR3 runs 15 residues. Here the CDR3 DNA reads TGTGCCAGCGTAAATGGAGGGGGCGACCTTGACGAGCAGTACTTC. Its translation: CASVNGGGDLDEQYF.

The chain has TRBV18 and TRBJ2-7; perhaps TRBD1 as D (5 bases). CDR1 is KGHSH, CDR2 LQKENI, per germline. V lost 5 bases and J lost 2, with 10 bases in between. The CDR3 contains 13 residues. In DNA form, the CDR3 reads TGTGCCAGCTCAAAGGACATGGCCTACGAGCAGTACTTC. Translated, it gives CASSKDMAYEQYF.

The chain has TRBV4-1 and TRBJ1-3, with D possibly matching TRBD1 (5 bases). Trimming took off 4 bases at V and 0 bases at J, with 10 bases between the two ends. Germline CDR1 and CDR2: MGHRA and YSYEKL. The CDR3 spans 15 residues. The CDR3 sequence is CASSPDRHSGNTIYF. CDR3 nucleotide sequence: TGCGCCAGCAGCCCAGACAGACACTCTGGAAACACCATATATTTT.

V usage is TRBV11-3 and J usage is TRBJ2-1; TRBD1 matches at 11 bases. Germline-derived CDR1 and CDR2 are SGHNT and YENEEA. This CDR3 spans 17 amino acids. V was clipped by 4 bases and J by 9 bases; unmatched bases: 14. In nucleotides, the CDR3 is TGTGCCAGCAGCTCAACGAGCGGGGGACAGGGGGTTGGTGAGCAGTTCTTC. Its translation: CASSSTSGGQGVGEQFF.

The rearrangement links TRBV5-1 to TRBJ1-1, with D possibly matching TRBD1 (6 bases). Germline CDR1 SGHRS, CDR2 YFSETQ. V dropped 3 bases and J dropped 8 bases, with 14 bases sitting between them. The CDR3 contains 13 residues. The CDR3: CASSSHLGTEAFF. The CDR3 nucleotides read TGCGCCAGCAGCTCCCACCTGGGGACAGAAGCTTTCTTT.

The chain recombines TRBV4-1 with TRBJ1-2; the D is unclear. Trimming stripped 0 bases from V and 4 bases from J, with 12 bases between. This CDR3 contains 15 residues. Germline lookup yields CDR1 MGHRA and CDR2 YSYEKL. The CDR3 DNA reads TGCGCCAGCAGCCAAGAAGAGGGCAGGACCTATGGCTACACCTTC. It specifies CASSQEEGRTYGYTF.

The V and J genes are TRBV3-1 (or the pseudogene TRBV3-2) and TRBJ2-3, with D possibly TRBD2 on 5 matching bases. V lost 6 bases and J 3 bases, leaving 10 bases between the germline ends. Germline V lookup: CDR1 LGHDT, CDR2 YNNKEL (reference sequence). The CDR3 has 13 residues. The CDR3 spells CASRLGRTDTQYF. The CDR3 nucleotides read TGTGCCAGCAGACTAGGACGGACAGATACGCAGTATTTT.

The chain links TRBV30 to TRBJ1-1, with D tentatively TRBD1 (5 bases). CDR1 and CDR2 (germline): GTSNPN, SVGIG (reference sequence). The CDR3 totals 14 residues. The ends were cut back, 3 bases at V and 1 base at J, with 12 bases in the middle. The CDR3 protein is CAWRFGTANTEAFF. The CDR3 region has the DNA TGTGCCTGGAGATTCGGGACTGCGAACACTGAAGCTTTCTTT.

The DNA for the CDR3 is TGCGCCAGCAGCAAGAGGGACAGGGGGCACTTTAACACCGGGGAGCTGTTTTTT. Its protein product is CASSKRDRGHFNTGELFF. The gene calls are TRBV5-1 and TRBJ2-2; 12 bases fit TRBD1. Per germline, CDR1 SGHRS and CDR2 YFSETQ. The V gene end was trimmed by 4 bases and the J gene end by 2 bases; junction bases not matched to a gene: 9. The CDR3 has 18 residues. Based on the CDR3 plus reference TRBV5-1 and TRBJ2-2, the full variable domain is KAGVTQTPRYLIKTRGQQVTLSCSPISGHRSVSWYQQTPGQGLQFLFEYFSETQRNKGNFPGRFSGRQFSNSRSEMNVSTLELGDSALYLCASSKRDRGHFNTGELFFGEGSRLTVL.

This chain uses TRBV2 with TRBJ1-1; possibly TRBD1 for D (6 bases). Germline lookup yields CDR1 SNHLY and CDR2 FYNNEI. The CDR3 spans 14 residues. Trimming pared 4 bases from V and 2 bases from J, leaving 11 bases between. In nucleotides, the CDR3 is TGTGCCAGCAGTGCGAACAGGGTAAACACTGAAGCTTTCTTT. This sequence encodes CASSANRVNTEAFF.

The rearrangement joins TRBV29-1 to TRBJ2-3; 11 positions agree with TRBD2. Germline V gene lookup returns CDR1 SQVTM and CDR2 ANQGSEA. J gave up 5 bases and V 6 bases, and 10 bases lay outside the gene matches. The CDR3 length is 15 residues. The CDR3: CSVDRRLAGLDTQYF. CDR3 DNA: TGCAGCGTCGATCGACGACTAGCGGGATTAGATACGCAGTATTTT.

In its sample, this clone was seen once. V usage is TRBV9 and J usage is TRBJ1-2; 11 bases line up with TRBD1. Germline CDR1 is SGDLS and CDR2 is YYNGEE. Trimming took 0 bases from V and 8 from J; bases not matched to a gene: 9. The CDR3 is 16 amino acids. The CDR3 protein is CASSVEPQGQGVGYTF. CDR3 nucleotide sequence: TGTGCCAGCAGCGTAGAGCCCCAGGGACAGGGGGTCGGCTACACCTTC.

The chain links TRBV5-4 to TRBJ1-2, with TRBD1 identical over 8 bases. The V gene end was trimmed by 4 bases and the J gene end by 5 bases; junction bases not matched to a gene: 7. CDR1 SGHNT and CDR2 YYREEE come from the germline V gene (reference sequence). The CDR3 extends over 14 amino acids. The CDR3 coding sequence is TGTGCCAGCAGCCCCGACAGGGGTCGATATGGCTACACCTTC. This translates into CASSPDRGRYGYTF.

The chain employs TRBV10-2 and TRBJ2-3; 9 bases are shared with TRBD1. The CDR3 runs to 16 residues. Germline-derived CDR1 and CDR2 are WSHSY and SAAADI. Trimming took 8 bases from V and 5 from J; bases not matched to a gene: 14. The CDR3 sequence is CASRGGPGQGKDTQYF. CDR3 coding DNA: TGCGCCAGCCGGGGAGGACCGGGACAGGGAAAAGATACGCAGTATTTT.

The DNA of the CDR3 is TGTGCCAGCAGTGAATGGGAAATTGGGACAGGGGTTAAGAATGAGCAGTTCTTC. It specifies CASSEWEIGTGVKNEQFF. The genes are TRBV6-1 and TRBJ2-1; 10 nucleotides match TRBD1. This CDR3 has 18 residues. The V segment lost 2 bases and the J segment 7 bases; nucleotides outside the gene matches: 14. Germline V lookup: CDR1 MNHNS, CDR2 SASEGT.

In this sample, this clone turned up a few times. This chain uses TRBV5-1 with TRBJ1-2; no clear D gene. CDR1 and CDR2 from the germline V gene are SGHRS and YFSETQ. V lost 5 bases to trimming and J lost 3 bases, with 11 bases between them. The CDR3 spans 13 residues. DNA for the CDR3: TGCGCCAGCAGGTATGAGATCGACTATGGCTACACCTTC. It translates to CASRYEIDYGYTF. Full variable domain (outside the CDR3, taken from reference TRBV5-1 and TRBJ1-2): KAGVTQTPRYLIKTRGQQVTLSCSPISGHRSVSWYQQTPGQGLQFLFEYFSETQRNKGNFPGRFSGRQFSNSRSEMNVSTLELGDSALYLCASRYEIDYGYTFGSGTRLTVV.

This clone was recorded once. The rearrangement joins TRBV19 to TRBJ1-3, with D possibly matching TRBD1 (5 bases). CDR3 length equals 13 residues. The germline CDR1 and CDR2 sequences are LNHDA and SQIVND (reference sequence). Trimming removed 11 bases from V and 3 bases from J, with 14 bases in between. The CDR3 sequence is CASARDFGNTIYF. Written as DNA, the CDR3 is TGTGCCTCAGCCAGGGATTTTGGAAACACCATATATTTT.

The DNA for the CDR3 is TGTGCCAGTAGCCCCCGGACGGGGAACTACGAGCAGTACTTC. It encodes CASSPRTGNYEQYF. The gene calls are TRBV19 and TRBJ2-7; TRBD2 might be the D (5 bases). Trimming removed 6 bases at V and 3 bases at J, with 15 bases between. Germline-derived CDR1 and CDR2 are LNHDA and SQIVND (reference sequence). The CDR3 extends over 14 amino acids.

The sample holds one count of this clone. The V and J genes are TRBV7-9 and TRBJ2-3; the match to TRBD2 covers 7 bases. V was pared by 5 bases and J by 3 bases, with 11 bases of the junction left unmatched. The CDR3 extends over 16 amino acids. Germline lookup yields CDR1 SEHNR and CDR2 FQNEAQ (reference sequence). CDR3 in amino acids: CASSRPGAGVTDTQYF. CDR3 in DNA: TGTGCCAGCAGCAGACCTGGGGCGGGAGTTACAGATACGCAGTATTTT.

For the CDR3, the DNA is TGTGCCAGCAGCCCCTCCATTTACATTACTAACTACGAGCAGTACTTC. Residues: CASSPSIYITNYEQYF. The genes are TRBV3-1 (or the pseudogene TRBV3-2) and TRBJ2-7; D gene unclear. The CDR3 is made up of 16 amino acids. The V gene lost 4 bases and the J gene lost 3 bases, with 19 bases spanning the gap. Germline values: CDR1 LGHDT, CDR2 YNNKEL (reference sequence).

V usage is TRBV7-8 and J usage is TRBJ2-1; 7 nucleotides align to TRBD2. V shed 4 bases and J 4 bases; nucleotides not matched to a gene: 10. The germline gives CDR1 SGHVS, CDR2 FQNEAQ. The CDR3 loop spans 16 amino acids. The CDR3 is CASSSSGAIEYNEQFF. CDR3 nucleotide sequence: TGTGCCAGCAGCTCGAGCGGGGCGATTGAGTACAATGAGCAGTTCTTC.